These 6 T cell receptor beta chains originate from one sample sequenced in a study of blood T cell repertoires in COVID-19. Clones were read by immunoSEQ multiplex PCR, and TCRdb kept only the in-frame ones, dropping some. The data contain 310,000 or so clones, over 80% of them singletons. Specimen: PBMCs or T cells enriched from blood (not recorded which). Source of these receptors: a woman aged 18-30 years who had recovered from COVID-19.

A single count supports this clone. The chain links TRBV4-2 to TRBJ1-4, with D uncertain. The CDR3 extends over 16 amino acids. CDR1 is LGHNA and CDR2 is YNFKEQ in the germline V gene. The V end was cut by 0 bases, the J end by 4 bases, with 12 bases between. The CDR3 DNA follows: TGTGCCAGCAGCCAAGAATCTTGGGCGGGTAATGAAAAACTGTTTTTT. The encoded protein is CASSQESWAGNEKLFF.

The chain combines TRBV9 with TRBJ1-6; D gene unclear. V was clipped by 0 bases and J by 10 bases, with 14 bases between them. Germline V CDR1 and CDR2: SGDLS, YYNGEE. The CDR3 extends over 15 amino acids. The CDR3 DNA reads TGTGCCAGCAGCGTAGGGCGCGGGCCCCCCTCACCCCTCCACTTT. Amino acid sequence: CASSVGRGPPSPLHF.

CDR3 nucleotides: TGTGCCAGCAGCCGACAGGGAGTAGACTCACCCCTCCACTTT. Protein product: CASSRQGVDSPLHF. V is TRBV3-1 (or the pseudogene TRBV3-2) and J is TRBJ1-6, with TRBD1 matching over 7 bases. Germline CDR1 is LGHDT and CDR2 is YNNKEL (reference sequence). The CDR3 totals 14 residues. With V trimmed by 4 bases and J by 10 bases, 7 bases remained unmatched.

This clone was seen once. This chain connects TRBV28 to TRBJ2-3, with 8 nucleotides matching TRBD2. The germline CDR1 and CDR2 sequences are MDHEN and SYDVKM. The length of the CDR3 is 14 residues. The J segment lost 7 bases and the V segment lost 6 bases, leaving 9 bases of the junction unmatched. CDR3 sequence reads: CASSRREGRNTQYF. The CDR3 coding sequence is TGTGCCAGCAGCCGTCGGGAGGGCCGAAATACGCAGTATTTT.

DNA for the CDR3: TGTGCCAGCAGCCACCTTCCGGGGGGTAAATACGAGCAGTACTTC. Encoded protein: CASSHLPGGKYEQYF. V gene TRBV4-2 combines with J gene TRBJ2-7, with 7 bases that match TRBD2. After removal of 3 bases from V and 4 bases from J, the junction contained 9 bases not matched to a gene. The CDR3 runs to 15 residues. Per germline, CDR1 LGHNA and CDR2 YNFKEQ.

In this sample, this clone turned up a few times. The CDR3 DNA reads as TGTGCCAGCAGCTTAGATAGCGGCTCTAATAATTCACCCCTCCACTTT. Protein: CASSLDSGSNNSPLHF. V gene TRBV7-2 combines with J gene TRBJ1-6; no definite D call. Trimming cost V 1 base and J 5 bases, with 12 bases left between them. CDR1 and CDR2 (germline): SGHTA, FQGNSA. The CDR3 is made up of 16 amino acids.